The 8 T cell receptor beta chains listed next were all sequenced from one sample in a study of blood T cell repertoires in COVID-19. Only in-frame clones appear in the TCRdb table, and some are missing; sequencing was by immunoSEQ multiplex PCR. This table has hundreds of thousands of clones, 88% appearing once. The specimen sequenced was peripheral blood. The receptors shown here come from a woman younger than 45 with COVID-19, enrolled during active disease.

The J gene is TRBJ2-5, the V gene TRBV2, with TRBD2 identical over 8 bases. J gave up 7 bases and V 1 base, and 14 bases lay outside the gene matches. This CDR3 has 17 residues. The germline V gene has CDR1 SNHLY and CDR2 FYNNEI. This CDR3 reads CASSEGASGSPIGTQYF. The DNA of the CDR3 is TGTGCCAGCAGTGAAGGAGCCAGCGGGAGCCCGATCGGGACCCAGTACTTC.

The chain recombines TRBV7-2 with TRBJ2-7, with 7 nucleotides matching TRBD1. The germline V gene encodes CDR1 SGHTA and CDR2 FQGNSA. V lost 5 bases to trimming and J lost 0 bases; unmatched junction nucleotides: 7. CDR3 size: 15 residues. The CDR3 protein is CASSPLTGSSYEQYF. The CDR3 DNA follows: TGTGCCAGCAGCCCCCTGACAGGGTCCTCCTACGAGCAGTACTTC.

CDR3 in DNA: TGCAGCGTTGAAGATCCTAAAACTAACTACAATGAGCAGTTCTTC. Its protein is CSVEDPKTNYNEQFF. The chain employs TRBV29-1 and TRBJ2-1, with D unclear. Per the germline V gene, CDR1 is SQVTM and CDR2 is ANQGSEA. Trimming cost V 0 bases and J 3 bases, with 12 bases left between them. There are 15 residues in the CDR3.

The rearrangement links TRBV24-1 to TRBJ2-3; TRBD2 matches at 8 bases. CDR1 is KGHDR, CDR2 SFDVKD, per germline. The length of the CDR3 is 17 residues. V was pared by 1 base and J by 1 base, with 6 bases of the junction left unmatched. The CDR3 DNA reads TGTGCCACCAGTGATTTAACAGGGCGGGGGGGCACAGATACGCAGTATTTT. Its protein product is CATSDLTGRGGTDTQYF.

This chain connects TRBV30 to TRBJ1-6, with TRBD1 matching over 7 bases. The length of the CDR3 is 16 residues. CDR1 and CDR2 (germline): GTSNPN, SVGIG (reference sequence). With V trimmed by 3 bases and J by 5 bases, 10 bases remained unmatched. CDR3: CAWSGKGTVNNSPLHF. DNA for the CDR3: TGTGCCTGGAGCGGAAAAGGGACAGTAAATAATTCACCCCTCCACTTT.

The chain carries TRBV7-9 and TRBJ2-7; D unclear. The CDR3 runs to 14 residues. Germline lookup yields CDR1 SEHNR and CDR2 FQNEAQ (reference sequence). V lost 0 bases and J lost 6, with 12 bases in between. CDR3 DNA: TGTGCCAGCAGCTTAGCGGTCGGCTCGGGCGAGCAGTACGTC. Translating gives CASSLAVGSGEQYV.

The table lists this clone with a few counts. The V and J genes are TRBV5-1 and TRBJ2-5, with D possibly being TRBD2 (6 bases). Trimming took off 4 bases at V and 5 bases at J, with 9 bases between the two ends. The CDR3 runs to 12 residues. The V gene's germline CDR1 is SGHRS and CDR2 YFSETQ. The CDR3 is CASSPRGETQYF. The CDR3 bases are TGCGCCAGCAGCCCACGGGGGGAGACCCAGTACTTC.

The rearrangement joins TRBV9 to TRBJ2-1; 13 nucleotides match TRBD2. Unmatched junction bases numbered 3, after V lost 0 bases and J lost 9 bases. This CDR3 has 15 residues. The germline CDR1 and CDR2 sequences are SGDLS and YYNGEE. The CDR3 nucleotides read TGTGCCAGCAGCGTAGGGACTAGCGGGAGCAGTGAGCAGTTCTTC. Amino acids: CASSVGTSGSSEQFF. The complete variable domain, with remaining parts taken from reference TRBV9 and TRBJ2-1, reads DSGVTQTPKHLITATGQRVTLRCSPRSGDLSVYWYQQSLDQGLQFLIQYYNGEERAKGNILERFSAQQFPDLHSELNLSSLELGDSALYFCASSVGTSGSSEQFFGPGTRLTVL.